A selection of T cell receptor beta chains follows, all from one sample in a study of T-cell reconstitution after alpha-beta-depleted transplantation in children. Using its own MiXCR run on the PCR reads, TCRdb lists one record per CDR3 protein. The sample lists tens of thousands of distinct CDR3 sequences, 5.5% to 7.5% occurring once. The specimen comprised PBMCs, mostly from graft donor cells, sampled 180 days after TCRalphabeta/CD19-depleted stem cell transplant. Source of these receptors: a male patient aged 10 to 17 who had a stem cell transplant for acute myeloid leukemia, so the T cells may come from the graft donor. Both conserved end residues are part of each CDR3. D genes are given only for firm matches. Some rows mark clone size as missing; the rest say once, few, many or name a class of expanded clone.

d_call j_call v_call clone_size cdr3_nt cdr3_aa
- TRBJ2-4 TRBV7-2 many TGTGCCAGCAGCACTTATGGCCAAAACATTCAGTACTTC CASSTYGQNIQYF
- TRBJ2-6 TRBV5-6 many TGTGCCAGCAGCTTCCTCTCGATCCTACAGGGTATCTCTGGGGCCAACGTCCTGACTTTC CASSFLSILQGISGANVLTF
- TRBJ1-5 TRBV3-1 many TGTGCCAGCAGCCAGGGGAGCAATCAGCCCCAGCATTTT CASSQGSNQPQHF
- TRBJ2-7 TRBV7-6 many TGTGCCAGCAGCGGGGCCAGGGTCGGCGAGCAGTACTTC CASSGARVGEQYF
TRBD2 TRBJ2-1 TRBV20-1 many TGCAGTGCTAGAGATCGGGTTAGCGGGGGTGGGAGTGGTGAGCAGTTCTTC CSARDRVSGGGSGEQFF
- TRBJ1-4 TRBV20-1 many TGCAGTTCGAGAGGGCGCGGTGAAAAACTGTTTTTT CSSRGRGEKLFF
TRBD1 TRBJ2-7 TRBV20-1 many TGCAGTGCTAGTTGGCAGGGGGCATTGTACGAGCAGTACTTC CSASWQGALYEQYF
- TRBJ2-6 TRBV20-1 many TGCAGTGCTAGAGTTTGGGACTCTGGGGCCAACGTCCTGACTTTC CSARVWDSGANVLTF
- TRBJ1-5 TRBV2 many TGTGCCAGCAGTCAAGCAGGGGTCCCCACCGTTGGGCCCCAGCATTTT CASSQAGVPTVGPQHF
- TRBJ2-4 TRBV5-1 many TGCGCCAGCAGCCCCCGGCGAGGGGCCAAAAACATTCAGTACTTC CASSPRRGAKNIQYF
- TRBJ1-3 TRBV30 many TGTGCCTGGAGAGGGGCAAGCTCTGGAAACACCATATATTTT CAWRGASSGNTIYF
TRBD2 TRBJ2-7 TRBV4-1 many TGCGCCAGCAGCCAACCTGGACTAGGAGCCTACGAGCAGTACTTC CASSQPGLGAYEQYF
- TRBJ2-7 TRBV6-1 many TGTGCCAGCAGTGCGTCGGGCCTTTCCTCCGAGCAGTACTTC CASSASGLSSEQYF
- TRBJ2-5 TRBV27 many TGTGCCAGCAGTTTCTCCCCACGGGCCCTCGGGGAAGAGACCCAGTACTTC CASSFSPRALGEETQYF
- TRBJ1-1 TRBV27 medium-sized TGTGCCAGCAGCCCTAAAGGGCGGGGTGCGGGGGCGAGGAACACTGAAGCTTTCTTT CASSPKGRGAGARNTEAFF
- TRBJ2-7 TRBV7-7 many TGTGCTAGCAGCTTAGGACCTTCCTACGAGCAGTACTTC CASSLGPSYEQYF
- TRBJ1-6 TRBV7-9 many TGTGCCAGCAGCCTTGGAGGGGGGGCGCATTCACCCCTCCACTTT CASSLGGGAHSPLHF
TRBD1 TRBJ2-2 TRBV24-1 many TGTGCCACCAGTGATTTGGGCAGGGGGCAAGGGGAGCTGTTTTTT CATSDLGRGQGELFF
- TRBJ1-1 TRBV6-1 many TGTGCCAGCAAGGCATGGAACACTGAAGCTTTCTTT CASKAWNTEAFF
- TRBJ2-3 TRBV9 many TGTGCCAGCAGCGTAGTTTGGAGTCTCCCCACAGATACGCAGTATTTT CASSVVWSLPTDTQYF
- TRBJ2-3 TRBV5-6 many TGTGCCAGCAGCTTACCGGGGAAGGGAGATACGCAGTATTTT CASSLPGKGDTQYF
TRBD2 TRBJ2-5 TRBV7-2 many TGTGCCAGCAGCTTTGAGCGGGAGTTGGAGACCCAGTACTTC CASSFERELETQYF
- TRBJ2-3 TRBV5-1 many TGCGCCAGCAGCTTGGCCGGACCGGCAACAGATACGCAGTATTTT CASSLAGPATDTQYF
TRBD1 TRBJ2-1 TRBV12-3/TRBV12-4 many TGTGCCAGCACCCTCCCGGGACAGACCAATGAGCAGTTCTTC CASTLPGQTNEQFF
TRBD2 TRBJ2-3 TRBV20-1 many TGCAGTGCTAGGCCGGGACTAGCGATCACAGATACGCAGTATTTT CSARPGLAITDTQYF
TRBD2 TRBJ2-4 TRBV20-1 many TGCAGTGCTAGGGCCGGACTAGCCTACCTTCAGTACTTC CSARAGLAYLQYF
- TRBJ1-6 TRBV2 many TGTGCCAGCAGGATGACCGGGACCGAAAATTCACCCCTCCACTTT CASRMTGTENSPLHF
- TRBJ2-7 TRBV11-3 many TGTGCCAGCAGCCGCCCCCCGGGCGAGCAGTACTTC CASSRPPGEQYF
- TRBJ1-6 TRBV20-1 many TGCAGTGCTGCCCCTCGGGGGTCGGATTCACCCCTCCACTTT CSAAPRGSDSPLHF
TRBD1 TRBJ2-1 TRBV27 many TGTGCCAGCAGTTTATGGACAGGGAATAATGAGCAGTTCTTC CASSLWTGNNEQFF
TRBD1 TRBJ2-7 TRBV6-2/TRBV6-3 few TGTGCCAGCAGTGGGGGGACAGGGATCGCCTACGAGCAGTACTTC CASSGGTGIAYEQYF
- TRBJ2-1 TRBV5-1 many TGCGCCAGCAGCCCCGACCGGACTTACAATGAGCAGTTCTTC CASSPDRTYNEQFF
- TRBJ1-3 TRBV12-3/TRBV12-4 many TGTGCCAGCTATGAACGGGGTCCGGGAAACACCATATATTTT CASYERGPGNTIYF
TRBD1 TRBJ2-2 TRBV27 many TGTGCCAGTCGACAGGGACCTAACACCGGGGAGCTGTTTTTT CASRQGPNTGELFF
TRBD1 TRBJ1-2 TRBV6-2/TRBV6-3 many TGTGCCAGCAGTTACGATCTCCGTGGCAGGGGGAACTATGGCTACACCTTC CASSYDLRGRGNYGYTF
TRBD1 TRBJ1-3 TRBV10-3 - TGTGCCATCAGCCGGGACAGGGAAAGTCGGAACACTATATATTTT CAISRDRESRNTIYF
- TRBJ2-3 TRBV19 - TGTGCCAGTAGTATCCGGGACCACACAGATACGCAGTATTTT CASSIRDHTDTQYF
- TRBJ2-2 TRBV7-5 - - CISVPEPGVTGTSGGNNTGELFF
TRBD1 TRBJ2-3 TRBV15 many TGTGCCACCAGCAGAGGGCAGGGGGCTTTCACAGATACGCAGTATTTT CATSRGQGAFTDTQYF
TRBD2 TRBJ2-1 TRBV4-2 many TGTGCCAGCAGCCAAGACGGACTAGCGGGGTGGAGCTCCTACAATGAGCAGTTCTTC CASSQDGLAGWSSYNEQFF
TRBD2 TRBJ2-7 TRBV7-6 many TGTGCCAGCAGCCGCTCTAGCGGTCCCTACGAGCAGTACTTC CASSRSSGPYEQYF